Below, 5 T cell receptor beta chains from the same sample are listed, as sequenced in a study of blood T cell repertoires in COVID-19. Profiling relied on immunoSEQ multiplex PCR, and the TCRdb table lists in-frame clones only, not all of them. This sample yields approximately 52,000 clones, of which 89% are seen a single time; around 5% belongs to the top ten. Specimen: peripheral blood. The receptors originated from a man aged 55 to 69 with active COVID-19.

This clone was observed a few times. The rearrangement uses TRBV6-6 and TRBJ1-6; D is perhaps TRBD1 (5 bases). Germline V gives CDR1 MNHNY, CDR2 SVGAGI (reference sequence). Trimming took 5 bases from V and 9 from J, leaving 17 bases between them. The CDR3 runs 15 residues. The CDR3 DNA reads as TGTGCCAGCAGTCCCCAGGGTAATCTTGGTTCACCCCTCCACTTT. Encoded protein: CASSPQGNLGSPLHF.

The CDR3 spells CASSTGTQHRVQPQHF. DNA of the CDR3: TGTGCCAGCAGTACCGGGACTCAACATCGGGTTCAGCCCCAGCATTTT. This chain joins TRBV6-2 or TRBV6-3 and TRBJ1-5, with a tentative D call TRBD1 (5 bases). Germline values: CDR1 MNHEY, CDR2 SVGEGT. Trimming took off 5 bases at V and 6 bases at J, with 20 bases between the two ends. This CDR3 is 16 amino acids long.

This clone showed up just once. The chain links TRBV7-2 to TRBJ2-3; TRBD2 aligns across 12 bases. The CDR3 spans 16 residues. The germline V gene encodes CDR1 SGHTA and CDR2 FQGNSA. The trim removed 2 bases at V and 3 bases at J, leaving 3 bases unmatched. Written as DNA, the CDR3 is TGTGCCAGCAGCTTATCGGGGACTAGCGGGACAGATACGCAGTATTTT. It encodes CASSLSGTSGTDTQYF.

The chain combines TRBV28 with TRBJ2-7; 9 bases line up with TRBD1. CDR1 and CDR2 from the germline V gene are MDHEN and SYDVKM. The length of the CDR3 is 15 residues. V dropped 5 bases and J dropped 4; count of bases not matched to a gene: 9. This CDR3 is CASSITGGWKYEQYF. DNA for the CDR3: TGTGCCAGCAGTATAACAGGGGGCTGGAAATACGAGCAGTACTTC.

V usage is TRBV6-5 and J usage is TRBJ1-2; the match to TRBD1 covers 8 bases. Germline CDR1 reads MNHEY; CDR2 reads SVGAGI. The CDR3 sequence is 13 residues long. The junction had 5 bases not matched to a gene; V was cut back by 7 bases and J by 4 bases. The CDR3 nucleotides read TGTGCCAGCAAACCAGGGGGCTTCTATGGCTACACCTTC. This codes for CASKPGGFYGYTF.